What follows are 28 T cell receptor beta chains derived from one specimen sequenced in a study of blood T cell repertoires in COVID-19. Profiling relied on immunoSEQ multiplex PCR, and the TCRdb table lists in-frame clones only, not all of them. The sample records under 350,000 clones, 85% to 90% being singletons. The sequenced material came from peripheral blood. The source is a man aged 65 to 85 with acute or convalescent COVID-19.

The chain is built from TRBV20-1 and TRBJ1-6; no clear D gene. In germline, CDR1 is DFQATT, CDR2 SNEGSKA (reference sequence). The CDR3 has 10 amino acids. Deletions cut 5 bases from V and 8 bases from J, with 4 bases between. The CDR3 protein is CSAGYSPLHF. CDR3 bases: TGCAGTGCTGGCTATTCACCCCTCCACTTT.

This clone was observed once. This chain joins TRBV5-1 and TRBJ1-4; 11 positions match TRBD1. CDR3 length: 17 amino acids. V lost 5 bases and J lost 6; bases outside the gene matches: 12. Germline values: CDR1 SGHRS, CDR2 YFSETQ. The CDR3 here is CASRPGQGEGLYEKLFF. In DNA, the CDR3 is TGCGCCAGCAGGCCGGGACAGGGGGAGGGGTTGTATGAAAAACTGTTTTTT.

This chain links TRBV24-1 with TRBJ1-5, with TRBD1 identical over 8 bases. Losses at the gene ends were 3 bases for V and 2 bases for J; bases not matched to a gene: 2. The germline V gene has CDR1 KGHDR and CDR2 SFDVKD. The CDR3 consists of 15 residues. This CDR3 reads CATSDDRGGNQPQHF. CDR3 nucleotides: TGTGCCACCAGTGATGACAGGGGCGGCAATCAGCCCCAGCATTTT.

A single count supports this clone. The chain uses TRBV19 and TRBJ1-2; 11 bases are shared with TRBD1. Looked up from germline, CDR1 is LNHDA and CDR2 is SQIVND (reference sequence). This CDR3 has 14 amino acids. The junction had 8 bases not matched to a gene; V was cut back by 5 bases and J by 9 bases. CDR3 protein: CASSVGTGGTRYTF. The CDR3 DNA reads TGTGCCAGTAGTGTCGGGACAGGGGGTACTCGCTACACCTTC.

This clone was seen more than once but under ten times. The V call is TRBV15, the J call TRBJ1-3; 8 bases are a match to TRBD1. Germline loops: CDR1 LNHNV, CDR2 YYDKDF (reference sequence). V dropped 0 bases and J dropped 2; count of bases not matched to a gene: 3. This CDR3 comprises 16 residues. CDR3 loop: CATSREATGAGNTIYF. CDR3 coding DNA: TGTGCCACCAGCAGAGAAGCGACAGGGGCTGGAAACACCATATATTTT.

The chain recombines TRBV7-2 with TRBJ2-7, with 10 bases matching TRBD2. CDR1 is SGHTA and CDR2 is FQGNSA in the germline V gene. CDR3 size: 17 residues. With V trimmed by 1 base and J by 0 bases, 6 bases remained unmatched. The CDR3 bases are TGTGCCAGCAGCTTAGATGGGACTAGCGTGAACTCCTACGAGCAGTACTTC. Translated: CASSLDGTSVNSYEQYF.

V usage is TRBV9 and J usage is TRBJ2-3; 8 bases fit TRBD2. Per the germline V gene, CDR1 is SGDLS and CDR2 is YYNGEE. With V trimmed by 0 bases and J by 5 bases, 8 bases remained unmatched. This CDR3 is built from 16 residues. The CDR3 nucleotides are TGTGCCAGCAGCGTAGAAGGGGTAGCGGGGCAAGATACGCAGTATTTT. Translating gives CASSVEGVAGQDTQYF.

The rearrangement joins TRBV10-3 to TRBJ2-5, with TRBD2 identical over 9 bases. There are 15 residues in the CDR3. The germline V gene has CDR1 ENHRY and CDR2 SYGVKD. V lost 3 bases and J lost 2; bases outside the gene matches: 4. The CDR3 nucleotides are TGTGCCATCAGTGAAGGCCTAGCGGGGCAAGAGACCCAGTACTTC. Its translation: CAISEGLAGQETQYF.

The CDR3 loop reads CASSPGDSPLHF. CDR3 sequence (DNA): TGTGCCAGCAGCCCCGGTGATTCACCCCTCCACTTT. V is TRBV7-9 and J is TRBJ1-6, with no clear D. Trimming took off 5 bases at V and 8 bases at J, with 7 bases between the two ends. The CDR3 has 12 residues. CDR1 is SEHNR and CDR2 is FQNEAQ in the germline V gene (reference sequence).

The chain employs TRBV5-6 and TRBJ1-6; D is perhaps TRBD1 (6 bases). CDR1 and CDR2 from the germline V gene are SGHDT and YYEEEE. This CDR3 spans 15 amino acids. Trimming cost V 0 bases and J 9 bases, with 13 bases left between them. This chain's CDR3 is CASSLASRGSSPLHF. The CDR3, as DNA: TGTGCCAGCAGCTTGGCCAGCAGGGGTAGTTCACCCCTCCACTTT. Full variable domain (rest looked up from reference TRBV5-6 and TRBJ1-6): DAGVTQSPTHLIKTRGQQVTLRCSPKSGHDTVSWYQQALGQGPQFIFQYYEEEERQRGNFPDRFSGHQFPNYSSELNVNALLLGDSALYLCASSLASRGSSPLHFGNGTRLTVT.

With respect to this clone: Additional DNA sequences in this sample encode the identical CDR3. This chain uses TRBV7-3 with TRBJ2-5; D unclear. The CDR3 has 13 residues. Germline values: CDR1 SGHTA, CDR2 FQGTGA. Between the trimmed V and J ends, which lost 3 bases and 1 base, there was a span of 6 bases. In DNA, the CDR3 is TGTGCCAGCAGCTTGGGCCCCCAAGAGACCCAGTACTTC. Protein sequence: CASSLGPQETQYF.

This sequence joins TRBV5-4 and TRBJ2-3; 10 bases map to TRBD2. The CDR3 consists of 15 residues. With 0 bases clipped from V and 3 bases from J, the junction kept 1 base outside the gene matches. Germline V gene sequence: CDR1 SGHNT, CDR2 YYREEE (reference sequence). CDR3: CASSLAGLATDTQYF. The CDR3 coding sequence is TGTGCCAGCAGCTTGGCGGGACTAGCGACAGATACGCAGTATTTT.

The chain is built from TRBV28 and TRBJ2-4; D might be TRBD1 (6 bases). CDR3 length equals 15 residues. CDR1 MDHEN and CDR2 SYDVKM come from the germline V gene. V lost 3 bases to trimming and J lost 6 bases, with 15 bases between them. The DNA for the CDR3 is TGTGCCAGCAGTTTGGGGGCGGGTTCGGGAAACATTCAGTACTTC. Protein sequence: CASSLGAGSGNIQYF. The complete variable domain, with remaining parts taken from reference TRBV28 and TRBJ2-4, reads DVKVTQSSRYLVKRTGEKVFLECVQDMDHENMFWYRQDPGLGLRLIYFSYDVKMKEKGDIPEGYSVSREKKERFSLILESASTNQTSMYLCASSLGAGSGNIQYFGAGTRLSVL.

The gene calls are TRBV3-1 (or the pseudogene TRBV3-2) and TRBJ2-5; a possible D gene is TRBD1 (5 bases). Trimming stripped 1 base from V and 5 bases from J, with 14 bases between. The CDR3 length is 15 residues. CDR1 LGHDT and CDR2 YNNKEL come from the germline V gene (reference sequence). The CDR3 reads CASSQVTGPWETQYF. The DNA of the CDR3 is TGTGCCAGCAGCCAAGTAACAGGTCCATGGGAGACCCAGTACTTC.

The J gene is TRBJ2-7, the V gene TRBV28; 9 nucleotides agree with TRBD2. Germline lookup yields CDR1 MDHEN and CDR2 SYDVKM. The CDR3 extends over 18 amino acids. The V gene end was trimmed by 4 bases and the J gene end by 6 bases; junction bases not matched to a gene: 19. The CDR3 protein is CASSSPHGGRAPGGEQYF. The CDR3 DNA sequence: TGTGCCAGCAGTTCCCCCCACGGCGGGAGGGCCCCGGGGGGCGAGCAGTACTTC.

V usage is TRBV7-7 and J usage is TRBJ2-3; 7 positions match TRBD1. This CDR3 comprises 15 residues. V lost 5 bases and J lost 6; bases outside the gene matches: 11. Germline lookup yields CDR1 SSHAT and CDR2 FNYEAQ (reference sequence). The CDR3 here is CASSLTTGTTDTQYF. DNA for the CDR3: TGTGCCAGCAGCCTAACGACAGGGACGACGGATACGCAGTATTTT.

This clone was counted once. V gene TRBV5-4 combines with J gene TRBJ1-2; 9 bases line up with TRBD1. J gave up 3 bases and V 4 bases, and 7 bases lay outside the gene matches. CDR1 SGHNT and CDR2 YYREEE come from the germline V gene (reference sequence). The CDR3 sequence is 15 residues long. The CDR3 region is CASSRTGGFDYGYTF. In nucleotides, the CDR3 is TGTGCCAGCAGCAGAACAGGGGGCTTCGACTATGGCTACACCTTC.

The chain employs TRBV7-8 and TRBJ1-2, with 9 bases aligning to TRBD1. CDR1 is SGHVS and CDR2 is FQNEAQ in the germline V gene. After removal of 2 bases from V and 4 bases from J, the junction contained 5 bases not matched to a gene. The CDR3 is made up of 15 amino acids. Here the CDR3 reads CASSLLDRGAYGYTF. Written as DNA, the CDR3 is TGTGCCAGCAGCTTATTGGACAGGGGAGCCTATGGCTACACCTTC.

V usage is TRBV15 and J usage is TRBJ1-2; 8 bases are shared with TRBD1. The germline V gene has CDR1 LNHNV and CDR2 YYDKDF (reference sequence). After removal of 1 base from V and 8 bases from J, the junction contained 6 bases not matched to a gene. The CDR3 consists of 14 residues. In DNA form, the CDR3 reads TGTGCCACCAGCAGAGGGGCGGACAGGGAAGGCTACACCTTC. Translating gives CATSRGADREGYTF.

The CDR3 reads CATSRDRGTGTYEQYF. For the CDR3, the DNA is TGTGCCACCAGCAGAGATCGCGGGACAGGGACCTACGAGCAGTACTTC. The chain employs TRBV15 and TRBJ2-7; 9 bases agree with TRBD1. Germline-derived CDR1 and CDR2 are LNHNV and YYDKDF (reference sequence). The CDR3 has 16 amino acids. J gave up 2 bases and V 0 bases, and 5 bases lay outside the gene matches. Using reference TRBV15 and TRBJ2-7 for the parts outside the CDR3, the full variable domain is DAMVIQNPRYQVTQFGKPVTLSCSQTLNHNVMYWYQQKSSQAPKLLFHYYDKDFNNEADTPDNFQSRRPNTSFCFLDIRSPGLGDTAMYLCATSRDRGTGTYEQYFGPGTRLTVT.

The chain couples TRBV9 to TRBJ2-7, with TRBD1 as a possible D gene (5 bases). V was shortened by 2 bases and J by 4 bases, with 13 bases between the two germline ends. This CDR3 has 14 amino acids. Germline V gene data show CDR1 as SGDLS and CDR2 as YYNGEE. In nucleotides, the CDR3 is TGTGCCAGCAGCGTCCTACCAGGGTGGTACGAGCAGTACTTC. Protein sequence: CASSVLPGWYEQYF.

In DNA, the CDR3 is TGTGCCAGCAGCACCGCGGCTTTTGTTACCGGGGCCAACGTCCTGACTTTC. Protein sequence: CASSTAAFVTGANVLTF. The J gene is TRBJ2-6, the V gene TRBV7-9; no firm D call. Germline lookup yields CDR1 SEHNR and CDR2 FQNEAQ (reference sequence). Trimming left V 5 bases short and J 4 bases short, with 18 bases between. The CDR3 length is 17 residues.

This chain links TRBV19 with TRBJ2-3; 7 nucleotides line up with TRBD2. The junction had 2 bases not matched to a gene; V was cut back by 1 base and J by 10 bases. The CDR3 extends over 12 amino acids. CDR1 LNHDA and CDR2 SQIVND come from the germline V gene (reference sequence). For the CDR3, the DNA is TGTGCCAGTAGTATAGCGGGAGGCGCGCAGTATTTT. Amino acids: CASSIAGGAQYF.

The chain joins TRBV5-1 to TRBJ2-5; a weak D match, TRBD1 (6 bases). The CDR3 is made up of 13 amino acids. Germline V gene data show CDR1 as SGHRS and CDR2 as YFSETQ. V was cut by 4 bases and J by 5 bases, with 12 bases left in between. In DNA, the CDR3 is TGCGCCAGCAGCAAAACAGGGCTTGAGACCCAGTACTTC. This encodes CASSKTGLETQYF.

The V call is TRBV2, the J call TRBJ2-3; 9 bases map to TRBD1. J lost 4 bases, V lost 5 bases, and 7 bases had no gene match. From germline, CDR1 is SNHLY and CDR2 FYNNEI. The CDR3 consists of 15 residues. CDR3 protein: CASSLRDRAPDTQYF. The CDR3 DNA reads TGTGCCAGCAGTCTCCGGGACAGGGCCCCAGATACGCAGTATTTT.

The chain joins TRBV6-4 to TRBJ2-1, with 15 positions matching TRBD2. Germline trimming cut 4 bases from V and 10 bases from J; bases unmatched to any gene: 8. The CDR3 runs to 16 residues. Per the germline V gene, CDR1 is MRHNA and CDR2 is SNTAGT. The CDR3: CASSARTSGGAAEQFF. CDR3 DNA: TGTGCCAGCAGTGCCAGGACTAGCGGGGGGGCGGCAGAGCAGTTCTTC.

The chain is built from TRBV10-3 and TRBJ2-3, with 11 nucleotides matching TRBD2. The CDR3 spans 14 residues. Germline-derived CDR1 and CDR2 are ENHRY and SYGVKD. Germline trimming cut 4 bases from V and 6 bases from J; bases unmatched to any gene: 3. CDR3 sequence reads: CAISGSSGRDTQYF. CDR3 DNA: TGTGCCATCAGTGGGTCTAGCGGGAGGGATACGCAGTATTTT.

Here the CDR3 reads CASSVRGYVGNEQFF. As DNA, the CDR3 is TGTGCCAGTAGTGTCAGGGGGTATGTGGGCAATGAGCAGTTCTTC. The gene calls are TRBV19 and TRBJ2-1, with TRBD1 matching 7 bases. This CDR3 is built from 15 residues. Germline V gives CDR1 LNHDA, CDR2 SQIVND (reference sequence). The V segment lost 5 bases and the J segment 6 bases; nucleotides outside the gene matches: 10.